This T cell receptor beta chain was recorded in a study of PD-1 blockade in classical Hodgkin lymphoma (dated by TCRdb to 2018 to 2020). Regarding the study in general: Nivolumab dosing was 3 mg/kg intravenously every 2 weeks, continuing until either disease progression or unacceptable toxicity. The study used TCR beta sequencing and CyTOF to define a peripheral blood immune signature of response to PD-1 blockade in classical Hodgkin lymphoma. The study at large found these results: By C4D1, a significant rise was seen in CD4+ TCR diversity but not in CD8+ TCR diversity (p=0.0027 vs p=0.16), and the rise was most apparent among complete responders (p=0.02). The study was limited to a single clinical trial cohort, and causes of repertoire differences, possibly disease activity or prior therapy, remained undefined. Among trial patients, those achieving complete response had baseline diversity similar to that of newly diagnosed patients, while diversity was significantly lower in partial responders and progressors. Lower diversity was observed in patients in whom nivolumab was started less than 1 year after ASCT, and these patients were excluded from later analyses so that confounding by immune reconstitution would be avoided. Baseline TCR diversity was reported to be lower in newly diagnosed patients than in healthy donors and to be lower still in relapsed/refractory patients.

Genomic DNA was extracted with the Qiagen DNeasy kit from unsorted PBMCs and from negatively selected CD4+ and CD8+ fractions. Using primers that anneal to V and J segments, immunoSEQ multiplex PCR amplified the TCR beta CDR3 regions. A synthetic immune receptor repertoire was used to minimize amplification bias, and any remaining bias was removed computationally after sequencing. As for the original processing: Repertoire diversity was quantified as the Shannon entropy index using custom Python scripts. Unsorted, CD4+ and CD8+ repertoires were analyzed separately, except in combined analyses where CD4+ and CD8+ sequences were merged in silico. A clone was considered expanded if an increase in frequency of at least 2-fold after treatment relative to C1D1 was found, and a pseudocount of 0.5 was applied to clones undetected at baseline. Clones with 0 or 1 copy at C1D1 were classified as singleton clones, and clones with 2 or more copies were classified as non-singleton clones. Clones expanded in unsorted samples were assigned a CD4+, CD8+ or unknown annotation through matching of protein sequences in sorted samples from the same patient. Diversity changes from C1D1 to C4D1 were tested in paired samples using Wilcoxon tests. The table was pulled from immuneACCESS by TCRdb, which kept in-frame rearrangements only. Such tables lose some clones; where checked, under half of the loss comes from unresolved V genes, and the rest has no known cause. Clone size and V and J calls were adopted from that table, with D and trimming inferred from the DNA. The sample table contains fewer than 90,000 clones; only one count was recorded for roughly 89% of them. Together, the top ten hold approximately 22% of the sample.

The meaning of the sample's time point label: cycle 1 day 1 (C1D1), immediately before nivolumab initiation. All trial patients had relapsed after autologous stem cell transplantation, with cohorts A, B and C differing in prior brentuximab vedotin exposure. The trial cohort included some 53 patients with relapsed/refractory classical Hodgkin lymphoma, and each patient had a best overall response of complete response, partial response or progressive disease. In the multi-cohort phase II CheckMate 205 trial, trial patients received single-agent nivolumab. An independent review committee assessed best overall response by applying the 2007 International Working Group response criteria. Trial PBMCs were collected just before the start of nivolumab (C1D1) and during therapy at cycle 2 day 1 and cycle 4 day 1. Peripheral blood was collected in 8 mL Vacutainer Cell Preparation Tubes, from which PBMCs were isolated by centrifugation and then cryopreserved.

Reading the germline V gene gives CDR1 SGHRS and CDR2 YFSETQ. V loses 4 bases of germline sequence and J loses 2 bases, and the interval between the two ends is 23 bases. CDR3 length: 18 amino acids, cysteine to phenylalanine. Only the CDR3 DNA stays, 54 bases, in frame from base 1. Concerning this clone itself: Its recognized antigen is unknown. No base quality information exists; no much larger clone differs at one position.

The clonotype originates from a human donor with classical Hodgkin lymphoma. The sample was peripheral blood mononuclear cells (PBMCs), taken at baseline. Recombination linked TRBV5-1 to TRBJ2-3; there is no confident call for the D gene. Read as DNA, the sequence is TGCGCCAGCAGCGTGGGTAGGTGGGGTCGGCAGGCCACAGATACGCAGTATTTT. It encodes CASSVGRWGRQATDTQYF.